The source of this T cell receptor (beta chain) is a study of cytomegalovirus exposure and HLA in healthy donors. Study observations and caveats: Trimming of TCR beta V- and J-genes showed a link, identified in a later analysis, to a missense DCLRE1C variant. The study reported that TCR beta sequences accurately predicted HLA-A and HLA-B alleles in most subjects.

Concerning this clone: Antigen specificity is unknown.

PCR used 60 Vbeta primers and 13 Jbeta primers. Repertoires were generated with immunoSEQ multiplex PCR, while TCRdb's copy carries only in-frame clones and drops some. The table includes 85,000 to 90,000 clones, less than 85% detected once. There are 13 residues in the CDR3. Germline V lookup: CDR1 SEHNR, CDR2 FQNEAQ (reference sequence). J lost 5 bases, V lost 6 bases, and 4 bases had no gene match. V and J are TRBV7-9 and TRBJ2-5; TRBD1 agrees at 9 bases. The TCR sequence derives from a man in his forties in good health and CMV-seropositive. Sample: PBMCs. The CDR3 coding sequence is TGTGCCAGCAGTCACAGGGGGCAGGAGACCCAGTACTTC. Translated, it gives CASSHRGQETQYF.